The clone carrying this T cell receptor beta chain was seen repeatedly, ten times or more. This sample stems from a study of T cells in Graves' hyperthyroidism and ophthalmopathy. Study context: Peripheral blood was secured at the point of initial diagnosis, before any treatment.

The trim removed 5 bases at V and 6 bases at J, leaving 3 bases unmatched. The length of the CDR3 is 13 residues. Germline V gives CDR1 SGHAT, CDR2 FQNNGV. Template material for amplifying TCR beta CDR3 regions consisted of RNA transcripts. The study used the HTBI primer set for a first-round RT-PCR of the TCR CDR3. TCRdb processed the multiplex PCR reads anew with MiXCR; each CDR3 protein has one entry. Here the sample spans approximately 590,000 distinct CDR3 sequences, 15% to 17% being singletons. V gene TRBV11-2 combines with J gene TRBJ2-1; 8 bases are a match to TRBD2. The source material was blood. The sequence was obtained from a woman aged 30 to 39 with Graves' hyperthyroidism. CDR3 sequence reads: CASSEGLVNEQFF. CDR3 DNA sequence: TGTGCCAGCAGCGAGGGACTAGTCAATGAGCAGTTCTTC.